This is a list of T cell receptor beta chains from one sample in a study of shared clonotypes between healthy human individuals. Repertoires were generated with immunoSEQ multiplex PCR, while TCRdb's copy carries only in-frame clones and drops some. The sample consists of 2 million to 2.5 million clones, just over 90% of them appearing once. Sequenced sample: naive CD8+ T cells from PBMCs. The receptors originated from a man younger than 35 in good health. Some clones in this sample may be carry-over from other donors' samples. Both conserved end residues are part of each CDR3. The D gene is left open where the match is weak. Clone size appears in some rows only: once, few, many, or a class for an expanded clone.

J gene | CDR3 length | V gene | clone size | D gene | CDR3 DNA | CDR3 protein
TRBJ1-2 | 15 | TRBV9 | NA | NA | TGTGCCAGCAGCCCTACAGGACGTGCTAACTATGGCTACACCTTC | CASSPTGRANYGYTF
TRBJ1-1 | 16 | TRBV9 | NA | TRBD1 | TGTGCCAGCAGCCCCCTGACAGGGATGGTGGACACTGAAGCTTTCTTT | CASSPLTGMVDTEAFF
TRBJ2-3 | 14 | TRBV27 | NA | TRBD2 | TGTGCCAGCAGTCCGGGGGGGAGCACAGATACGCAGTATTTT | CASSPGGSTDTQYF
TRBJ1-1 | 13 | TRBV5-1 | NA | NA | TGCGCCAGCAGCTTGATAGAGAACACTGAAGCTTTCTTT | CASSLIENTEAFF
TRBJ1-3 | 18 | TRBV5-1 | NA | TRBD1 | TGCGCCAGCAGCTTGATACCGGGACAGGGCCCCTCTGGAAACACCATATATTTT | CASSLIPGQGPSGNTIYF
TRBJ2-6 | 16 | TRBV28 | NA | NA | TGTGCCAGCAGTTTTGATGAAACCTCTGGGGCCAACGTCCTGACTTTC | CASSFDETSGANVLTF
TRBJ2-7 | 16 | TRBV5-1 | NA | TRBD2 | TGCGCCAGCAGCTTGGTGGGTAGCGGGAGGTCCTACGAGCAGTACTTC | CASSLVGSGRSYEQYF
TRBJ2-1 | 13 | TRBV15 | NA | TRBD2 | TGTGCCACCAGCACAACTAGCGTTCGGGAGCAGTTCTTC | CATSTTSVREQFF
TRBJ1-2 | 13 | TRBV28 | NA | NA | TGTGCCAGCAGTTTATTCGGGGGTAACGGCTACACCTTC | CASSLFGGNGYTF
TRBJ2-3 | 14 | TRBV7-3 | NA | NA | TGTGCCAGCAGCTTAAGCGGATACACAGATACGCAGTATTTT | CASSLSGYTDTQYF
TRBJ2-7 | 15 | TRBV5-5 | NA | NA | TGTGCCAGCAGCCCCGAGGGATATGAAACCTACGAGCAGTACTTC | CASSPEGYETYEQYF
TRBJ2-7 | 15 | TRBV7-9 | once | NA | TGTGCCAGCAGCTTAGTGGAGCGTGACACCTACGAGCAGTACTTC | CASSLVERDTYEQYF
TRBJ2-7 | 15 | TRBV4-1 | NA | TRBD1 | TGCGCCAGCAGCCAAGAGCGGGACAGGGACTACGAGCAGTACTTC | CASSQERDRDYEQYF
TRBJ2-7 | 15 | TRBV7-6 | NA | TRBD1 | TGTGCCAGCAGCCCTCCGGGACAGGGATACAACGAGCAGTACTTC | CASSPPGQGYNEQYF
TRBJ1-4 | 15 | TRBV9 | NA | NA | TGTGCCAGCAGCGTAGCTACCGACCGAACTGAAAAACTGTTTTTT | CASSVATDRTEKLFF
TRBJ2-2 | 14 | TRBV28 | NA | NA | TGTGCCAGCAGTTTTGCAGGGGACACCGGGGAGCTGTTTTTT | CASSFAGDTGELFF
TRBJ2-1 | 16 | TRBV7-9 | once | NA | TGTGCCAGCAGCGTAAGCCCCCGGGGGGCGAGGAATGAGCAGTTCTTC | CASSVSPRGARNEQFF
TRBJ2-1 | 17 | TRBV9 | once | NA | TGTGCCAGCAGCGTAGATTGGCTAGCTCGAAAGTACAATGAGCAGTTCTTC | CASSVDWLARKYNEQFF
TRBJ1-5 | 13 | TRBV19 | NA | NA | TGTGCCTCCCAGGTGGGAGCAGGTCAGCCCCAGCATTTT | CASQVGAGQPQHF
TRBJ2-1 | 18 | TRBV5-1 | NA | TRBD2 | TGCGCCAGCAGCTTACGGCAATATCTAGCGGGAGTAAATAATGAGCAGTTCTTC | CASSLRQYLAGVNNEQFF
TRBJ2-5 | 14 | TRBV7-9 | NA | NA | TGTGCCAGCAGCTTAGCGCTCTACCAAGAGACCCAGTACTTC | CASSLALYQETQYF
TRBJ2-1 | 14 | TRBV28 | NA | TRBD2 | TGTGCCAGCATCCGTGCTAGCGGAGACAATGAGCAGTTCTTC | CASIRASGDNEQFF
TRBJ1-2 | 16 | TRBV9 | once | TRBD1 | TGTGCCAGCAGCGCTGGAGGACAGGGGAAAGGACGCGGCTACACCTTC | CASSAGGQGKGRGYTF
TRBJ2-4 | 16 | TRBV7-9 | NA | TRBD1 | TGTGCCAGCAGTCGACGGGACAGGGGTCCCAAAAACATTCAGTACTTC | CASSRRDRGPKNIQYF
TRBJ2-5 | 15 | TRBV11-2 | NA | TRBD2 | TGTGCCAGCAGCTTAGAGTCTAGCGGCCAAGAGACCCAGTACTTC | CASSLESSGQETQYF
TRBJ2-3 | 16 | TRBV4-2 | NA | TRBD2 | TGTGCCAGCAGCCAAGGGCTAGCGGGCGCCACAGATACGCAGTATTTT | CASSQGLAGATDTQYF
TRBJ1-4 | 17 | TRBV27 | NA | NA | TGTGCCAGCAGTTCCTACCTTATCGGACTGAAGAATGAAAAACTGTTTTTT | CASSSYLIGLKNEKLFF
TRBJ1-5 | 14 | TRBV6-5 | NA | NA | TGTGCCAGCAGTTACTCGAGTCCAAATCAGCCCCAGCATTTT | CASSYSSPNQPQHF
TRBJ2-2 | 12 | TRBV28 | few | NA | TGTGCCAGCAACTGGGACACCGGGGAGCTGTTTTTT | CASNWDTGELFF
TRBJ1-2 | 14 | TRBV30 | NA | NA | TGTGCCTGGAGTGTACGGGGAGCCTCCTATGGCTACACCTTC | CAWSVRGASYGYTF
TRBJ2-5 | 15 | TRBV28 | NA | NA | TGTGCCAGCAGTTCCCCCTCACGGTACCAAGAGACCCAGTACTTC | CASSSPSRYQETQYF
TRBJ2-3 | 16 | TRBV7-6 | NA | NA | TGTGCCAGCAGCTTGCTCCCGGGCCCGGGTACAGATACGCAGTATTTT | CASSLLPGPGTDTQYF
TRBJ1-4 | 14 | TRBV25-1 | NA | NA | TGTGCCAGCAGTGAAGGGGATTGGAATGAAAAACTGTTTTTT | CASSEGDWNEKLFF
TRBJ1-2 | 14 | TRBV27 | NA | NA | TGTGCCAGCAGTCTAACTTACGGGAACTATGGCTACACCTTC | CASSLTYGNYGYTF
TRBJ1-5 | 14 | TRBV28 | NA | NA | TGTGCCAGCAGTTTTAACTGGGGGGTCCAGCCCCAGCATTTT | CASSFNWGVQPQHF
TRBJ1-3 | 19 | TRBV4-3 | NA | NA | TGCGCCAGCAGCCGGGACTTACAAACCCTATCCCACTCTGGAAACACCATATATTTT | CASSRDLQTLSHSGNTIYF